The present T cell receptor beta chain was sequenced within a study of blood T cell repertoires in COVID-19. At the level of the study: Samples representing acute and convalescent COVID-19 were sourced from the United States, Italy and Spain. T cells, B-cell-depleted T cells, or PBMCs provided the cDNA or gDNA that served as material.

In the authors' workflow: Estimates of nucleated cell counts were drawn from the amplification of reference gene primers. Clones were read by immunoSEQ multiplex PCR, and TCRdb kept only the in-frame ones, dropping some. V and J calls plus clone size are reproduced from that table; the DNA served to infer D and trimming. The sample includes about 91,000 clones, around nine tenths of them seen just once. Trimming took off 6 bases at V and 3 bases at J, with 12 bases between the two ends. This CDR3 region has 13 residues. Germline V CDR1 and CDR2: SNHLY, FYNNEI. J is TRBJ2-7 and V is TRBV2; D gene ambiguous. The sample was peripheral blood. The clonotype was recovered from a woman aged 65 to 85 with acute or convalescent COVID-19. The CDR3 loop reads CASRATPGYEQYF. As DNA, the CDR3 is TGTGCCAGCAGGGCTACTCCGGGCTACGAGCAGTACTTC.